This TCR beta chain was profiled in a study of T cells in localized non-small cell lung cancer (dated by TCRdb to 2019 to 2021). In the study overall: The study examined T cell repertoires in a few hundred patients with early-stage NSCLC and compared tumors with uninvolved tumor-adjacent lungs. The cohort comprised 200 to 300 treatment-naïve NSCLC patients with resected, localized lung tumors. A mean age of around 66 years was recorded for the NSCLC patients, of whom 129 were male and more than 85 were female.

Comments on this clone: The antigen it binds to is not known. Within one base of it there is no much larger clone, and no base qualities were kept.

The junction shows trimming of 0 bases on V and 8 bases on J, and the gene matches do not reach 7 bases of it. The CDR1 and CDR2 encoded by the germline V gene are SGHTS and YDEGEE. From the cysteine through the phenylalanine, the CDR3 covers 15 amino acids. Of all the DNA, just the CDR3 is kept, 45 bases in frame from base 1. The paper's findings and limits, for the study overall: Uninvolved tumor-adjacent lung showed the highest T cell clonality, higher than tumor, which suggests more focused antigenic responses in the adjacent lung. A median of roughly 60 of the top 100 tumor clones were detected in paired uninvolved adjacent lung, and some 28 of these tumor clones were also found among the top 100 clones of the paired uninvolved adjacent lung. Since the design was exploratory, TCR variables were selected using unadjusted p-values with no false-discovery rate correction. Because multi-region sequencing of the tumors was not done, intratumor heterogeneity could not be ruled out. Longer overall survival was associated with higher T cell density in blood, whereas shorter survival was associated with higher clonality in adjacent lung.

At diagnosis, tumor, uninvolved tumor-adjacent lung and peripheral blood were collected and then preserved as a mix of FFPE and fresh-frozen material. For TCR repertoire profiling, blood samples were analyzed as peripheral blood mononuclear cells. TCR beta CDR3 regions were sequenced from DNA using the immunoSEQ Assay. The authors' analysis ran thus. T cell density was computed as TCR beta template counts normalized to usable DNA estimated by amplifying housekeeping genes. Richness was estimated with the preseqR package, extrapolating to 400,000 templates for PBMC samples and 120,000 templates for tissue samples. Clonality was defined by subtracting Pielou's evenness from one. Tissue-enriched TCRs were identified through differential abundance testing performed on productive amino-acid clonotypes, with a minimum total count of 5 and an alpha of 0.1. Repertoire overlap between compartments was quantified with the Jaccard Index and Morisita Overlap Index. GLIPH grouped TCR beta CDR3s together with public tetramer-defined viral CDR3s, and a viral motif had to include at least three viral sequences and show V-gene enrichment. As stored in TCRdb, this immuneACCESS dataset retains in-frame rearrangements with V and J assigned. A fraction of the clones does not appear; measured against another copy, unresolved V genes explain less than half of the discrepancy, and the remainder lacks a known reason. Clonal size and the V and J genes are those of that table, whereas D and trimming came from the DNA. The sample has more than 70,000 clones on record, around four fifths of them singletons. The ten largest clones represent about 2.7% of the sample.

The specimen was peripheral blood, collected before any cancer treatment. The chain is assembled from TRBV5-8 and TRBJ2-1; 8 bases in the middle match TRBD2. The origin of this receptor is a man aged 40 to 70 with stage I lung adenocarcinoma. The CDR3 is CASSLVGRAWDEQFF. Here is the DNA: TGTGCCAGCAGCTTGGTCGGGAGGGCCTGGGATGAGCAGTTCTTC. Reference TRBV5-8 and TRBJ2-1 proteins supply the regions before and after the CDR3; the full variable domain is: EAGVTQSPTHLIKTRGQQATLRCSPISGHTSVYWYQQALGLGLQFLLWYDEGEERNRGNFPPRFSGRQFPNYSSELNVNALELEDSALYLCASSLVGRAWDEQFFGPGTRLTVL.